This TCR beta chain was found in a study of T cell responses to AZD1222 COVID-19 vaccine. Notes on the study in general: Sampling captured repertoires only after the peak T cell response. Targets within unmutated variant regions were reportedly found for nearly half of spike-specific TCRs. Donor demographics were predominantly white British with a female majority; clonal diversity may be underestimated.

For this clone: The antigen is not known.

The CDR3 contains 14 residues. Germline V gene sequence: CDR1 SGHTA, CDR2 FQGNSA. Germline trimming cut 5 bases from V and 2 bases from J; bases unmatched to any gene: 5. Pooling of second doses given at about 4 or about 12 weeks was done. Libraries were prepared by immunoSEQ multiplex PCR; TCRdb keeps only in-frame clonotypes and omits some of them. The sample contains about 180,000 clones, around 90% of which appear only once. The sample here was peripheral blood, taken 28 days after the second AZD1222 dose. The source of this sequence is an adult who received the AZD1222 COVID-19 vaccine. The chain uses TRBV7-2 and TRBJ2-7; 8 bases align to TRBD1. The CDR3 here is CASSKDRAAYEQYF. The CDR3, as DNA: TGTGCCAGCAGCAAGGACAGGGCAGCCTACGAGCAGTACTTC.